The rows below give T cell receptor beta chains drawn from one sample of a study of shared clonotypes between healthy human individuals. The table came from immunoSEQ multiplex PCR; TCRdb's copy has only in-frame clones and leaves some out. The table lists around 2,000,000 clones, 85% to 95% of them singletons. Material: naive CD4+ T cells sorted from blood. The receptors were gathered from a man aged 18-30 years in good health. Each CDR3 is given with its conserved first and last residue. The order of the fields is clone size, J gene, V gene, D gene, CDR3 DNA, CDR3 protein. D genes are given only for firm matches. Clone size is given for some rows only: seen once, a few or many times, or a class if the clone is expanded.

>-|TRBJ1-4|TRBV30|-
TGTGCCTGGAGTACGGGGAGGACGTACCGCGGGCATGAAAAACTGTTTTTT
CAWSTGRTYRGHEKLFF
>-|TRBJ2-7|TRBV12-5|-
TGTGCTAGTGGTCCGCCCTATCTGTCCTACGAGCAGTACTTC
CASGPPYLSYEQYF
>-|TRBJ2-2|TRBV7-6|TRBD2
TGTGCCAGCAGCACTAGCGGGGGGACGAACACCGGGGAGCTGTTTTTT
CASSTSGGTNTGELFF
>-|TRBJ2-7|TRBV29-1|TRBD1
TGCAGCGTTGTTGGAAGCCGGGACAGGGGGATTGGGGAGCAGTACTTC
CSVVGSRDRGIGEQYF
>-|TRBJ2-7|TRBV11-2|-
TGTGCCAGCAGCTTAGTGGCCAGACGGAACGAGCAGTACTTC
CASSLVARRNEQYF
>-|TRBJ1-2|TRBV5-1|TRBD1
TGCGCCAGCAGCTCGACAGGGGTCTATGGCTACACCTTC
CASSSTGVYGYTF
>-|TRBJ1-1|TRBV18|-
TGTGCCAGCTCACCATCAATGGGGGGCGTGAACACTGAAGCTTTCTTT
CASSPSMGGVNTEAFF
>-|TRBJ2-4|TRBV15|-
TGTGCCACCAGCAGTCAACCGGTACCGGTAGCCAAAAACATTCAGTACTTC
CATSSQPVPVAKNIQYF
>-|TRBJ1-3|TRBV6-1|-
TGTGCCAGCAGTGCTCACCGGACGGAAATTGGAAACACCATATATTTT
CASSAHRTEIGNTIYF
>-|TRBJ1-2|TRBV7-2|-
TGTGCCAGCAGCTTAGCAGGGCCGTACGAGGGCTACACCTTC
CASSLAGPYEGYTF
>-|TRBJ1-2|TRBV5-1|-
TGCGCCAGCAGCTTGTTGACGGCAGAAACTCTTGCTGGCTACACCTTC
CASSLLTAETLAGYTF
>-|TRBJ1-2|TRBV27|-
TGTGCCAGCAGTTTATTGGGAACTCTTAACTATGGCTACACCTTC
CASSLLGTLNYGYTF
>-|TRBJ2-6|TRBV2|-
TGTGCCAGCAGAAACAAGGTGGGGGCAGCTTTTGGGGCCAACGTCCTGACTTTC
CASRNKVGAAFGANVLTF
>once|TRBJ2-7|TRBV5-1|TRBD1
TGCGCCAGCAGCTCAGGACAGGGTTCCCACGAGCAGTACTTC
CASSSGQGSHEQYF
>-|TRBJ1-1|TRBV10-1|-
TGCGCCAGCAGTGAACAGGGAACCGGCACTGAAGCTTTCTTT
CASSEQGTGTEAFF
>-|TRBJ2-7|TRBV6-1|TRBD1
TGTGCCAGCAGTGGATACCAAGACAGGGTCCCCTACGAGCAGTACTTC
CASSGYQDRVPYEQYF
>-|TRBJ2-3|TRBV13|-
TGTGCCAGCAGCTCACGCACAGATACGCAGTATTTT
CASSSRTDTQYF
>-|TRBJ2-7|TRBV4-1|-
TGCGCCAGCAGCCAAGAGGAAGGGGCATACGAGCAGTACTTC
CASSQEEGAYEQYF
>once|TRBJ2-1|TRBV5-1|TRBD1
TGCGCCAGCAGCGCCCTACAGGGGAATTACAATGAGCAGTTCTTC
CASSALQGNYNEQFF
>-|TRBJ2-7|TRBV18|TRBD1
TGTGCCAGCTCACCAGGGACAGGGTGGTCAAAGCAGTACTTC
CASSPGTGWSKQYF
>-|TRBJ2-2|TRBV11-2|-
TGTGCCAGCAGCTTGGGACGGCAATACACCGGGGAGCTGTTTTTT
CASSLGRQYTGELFF
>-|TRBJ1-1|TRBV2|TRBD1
TGTGCCAGCAGGTGGGGACAGGGGGCCACTGAAGCTTTCTTT
CASRWGQGATEAFF
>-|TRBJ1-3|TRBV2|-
TGTGCCAGCAGTGATATGGCTGCCTCTGGAAACACCATATATTTT
CASSDMAASGNTIYF
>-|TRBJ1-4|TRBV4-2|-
TGTGCCAGCAGCCAAGAGCCGACTGAAAAACTGTTTTTT
CASSQEPTEKLFF
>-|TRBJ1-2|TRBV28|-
TGTGCCATCACAGGGTCTTATGGCTACACCTTC
CAITGSYGYTF
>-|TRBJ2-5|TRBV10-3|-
TGTGCCATCAGTGGGGTCGCCAGACAAGAGACCCAGTACTTC
CAISGVARQETQYF
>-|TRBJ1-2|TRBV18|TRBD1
TGTGCCAGCTCCAAAGGGACAGACTATGGCTACACCTTC
CASSKGTDYGYTF
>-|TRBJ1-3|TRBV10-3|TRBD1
TGTGCCATCAGTGAGTCGAACAGGGGACGAAACACCATATATTTT
CAISESNRGRNTIYF
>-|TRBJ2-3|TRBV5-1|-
TGCGCCAGCAGAAGGGACATTGACACAGATACGCAGTATTTT
CASRRDIDTDTQYF
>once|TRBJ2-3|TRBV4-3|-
TGCGCCAGCAGCCAAGACGTAATGGGGTCCACCACAAATACGCAGTATTTT
CASSQDVMGSTTNTQYF
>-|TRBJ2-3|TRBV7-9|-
TGTGCCAGCAGCTTATGGGGGCTGAACACAGATACGCAGTATTTT
CASSLWGLNTDTQYF
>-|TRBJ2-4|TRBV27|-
TGTGCCAGCAGTTTATGTGGGGGCATACCCAAAAACATTCAGTACTTC
CASSLCGGIPKNIQYF
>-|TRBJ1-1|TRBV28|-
TGTGCCAGCATCCTACCCCGGGGGACTGAAGCTTTCTTT
CASILPRGTEAFF
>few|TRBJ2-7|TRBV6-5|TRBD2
TGTGCCAGCAGTTACTCGGCTAGCGGACCCTACGAGCAGTACTTC
CASSYSASGPYEQYF
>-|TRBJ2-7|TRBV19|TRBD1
TGTGCCAGTAGTGCCCGACAGGGAGACGAGCAGTACTTC
CASSARQGDEQYF
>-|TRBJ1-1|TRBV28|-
TGTGCCAGCGGGTTTGGCCCTTCCGGGACTGAAGCTTTCTTT
CASGFGPSGTEAFF
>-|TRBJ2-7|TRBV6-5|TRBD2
TGTGCCAGCAGTCCCGGGACTAGCTCCTACGAGCAGTACTTC
CASSPGTSSYEQYF
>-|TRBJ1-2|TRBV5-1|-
TGCGCCAGCAGCTCCCAACGGGGTGGCTACACCTTC
CASSSQRGGYTF
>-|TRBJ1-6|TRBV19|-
TGTGCCAGTAGTATGGGCGCAGGGATTACGGCACCCCTCCACTTT
CASSMGAGITAPLHF
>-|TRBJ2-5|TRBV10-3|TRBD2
TGTGCCATCAGTGATTTAGCGGGAGCCGAGACCCAGTACTTC
CAISDLAGAETQYF
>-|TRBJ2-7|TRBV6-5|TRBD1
TGTGCCAGCAGTCGTTATACAGGGGGCTCCTACGAGCAGTACTTC
CASSRYTGGSYEQYF
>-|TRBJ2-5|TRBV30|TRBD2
TGTGCCTGGAGTGTGGGTAGCGGGGGGTGGCCAGAGACCCAGTACTTC
CAWSVGSGGWPETQYF
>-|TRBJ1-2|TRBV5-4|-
TGTGCCAGCAGCCCTATACAACAGCGTAACTATGGCTACACCTTC
CASSPIQQRNYGYTF